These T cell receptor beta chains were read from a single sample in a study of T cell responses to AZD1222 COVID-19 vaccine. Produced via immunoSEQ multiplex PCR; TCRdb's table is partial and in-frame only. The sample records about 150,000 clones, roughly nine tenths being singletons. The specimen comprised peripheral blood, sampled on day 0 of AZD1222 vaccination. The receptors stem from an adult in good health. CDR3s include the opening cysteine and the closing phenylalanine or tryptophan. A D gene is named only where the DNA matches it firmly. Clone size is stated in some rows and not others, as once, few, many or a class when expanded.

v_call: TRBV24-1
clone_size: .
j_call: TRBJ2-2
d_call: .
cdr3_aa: CATGGTAWGGELFF
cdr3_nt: TGTGCCACCGGGGGGACAGCCTGGGGCGGGGAGCTGTTTTTT

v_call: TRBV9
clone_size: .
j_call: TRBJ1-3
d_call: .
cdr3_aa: CASSVIGNTIYF
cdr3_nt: TGTGCCAGCAGCGTAATTGGAAACACCATATATTTT

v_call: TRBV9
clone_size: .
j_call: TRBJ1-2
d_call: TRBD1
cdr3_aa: CASSVGQGLRGGYTF
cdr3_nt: TGTGCCAGCAGCGTAGGACAGGGCTTAAGGGGTGGCTACACCTTC

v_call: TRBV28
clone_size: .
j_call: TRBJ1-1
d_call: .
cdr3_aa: CASTHRPGTKNTEAFF
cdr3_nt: TGTGCCAGCACCCACCGCCCCGGGACAAAGAACACTGAAGCTTTCTTT

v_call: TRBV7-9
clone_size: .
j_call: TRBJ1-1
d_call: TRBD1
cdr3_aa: CASSSGTGGYTEAFF
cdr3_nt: TGTGCCAGCAGCTCCGGGACAGGGGGATACACTGAAGCTTTCTTT

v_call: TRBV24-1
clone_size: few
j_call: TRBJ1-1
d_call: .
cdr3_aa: CATSQTVNTEAFF
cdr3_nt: TGTGCCACCAGCCAGACCGTGAACACTGAAGCTTTCTTT

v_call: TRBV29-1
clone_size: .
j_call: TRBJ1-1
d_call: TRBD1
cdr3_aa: CSVGGQGGWVTEAFF
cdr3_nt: TGCAGCGTTGGCGGACAGGGGGGATGGGTTACTGAAGCTTTCTTT

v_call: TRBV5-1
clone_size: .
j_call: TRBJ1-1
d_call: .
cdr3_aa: CASSSDGGEAFF
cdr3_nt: TGCGCCAGCAGCTCGGACGGAGGTGAAGCTTTCTTT

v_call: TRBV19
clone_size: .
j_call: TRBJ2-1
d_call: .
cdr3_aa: CASSIGGSYNEQFF
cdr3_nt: TGTGCCAGTAGTATAGGGGGCTCTTACAATGAGCAGTTCTTC

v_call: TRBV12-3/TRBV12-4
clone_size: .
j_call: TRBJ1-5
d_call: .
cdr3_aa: CASSFLGLKPQHF
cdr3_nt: TGTGCCAGCAGTTTCTTGGGGTTGAAGCCCCAGCATTTT

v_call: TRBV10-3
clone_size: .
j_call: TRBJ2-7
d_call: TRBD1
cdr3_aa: CATLGDRDLYEQYF
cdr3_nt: TGTGCCACATTAGGGGACAGGGACCTCTACGAGCAGTACTTC

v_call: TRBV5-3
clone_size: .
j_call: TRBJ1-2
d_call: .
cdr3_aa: CARSPLAETYGYTF
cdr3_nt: TGTGCCAGAAGCCCCCTCGCCGAGACCTATGGCTACACCTTC

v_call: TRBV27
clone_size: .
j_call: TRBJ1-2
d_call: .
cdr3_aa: CASSSTATYGYTF
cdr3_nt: TGTGCCAGCAGTTCCACAGCGACCTATGGCTACACCTTC

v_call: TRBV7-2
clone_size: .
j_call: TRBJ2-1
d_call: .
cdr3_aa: CASSLGPGRISYNEQFF
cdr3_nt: TGTGCCAGCAGCTTAGGACCGGGACGGATCTCCTACAATGAGCAGTTCTTC

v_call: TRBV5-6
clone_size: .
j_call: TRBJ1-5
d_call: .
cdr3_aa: CASSLGMGNQPQHF
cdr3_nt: TGTGCCAGCAGCTTGGGGATGGGCAATCAGCCCCAGCATTTT

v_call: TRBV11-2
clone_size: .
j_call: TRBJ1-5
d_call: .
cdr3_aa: CASSLDWAGNQPQHF
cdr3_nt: TGTGCCAGCAGCTTAGATTGGGCCGGCAATCAGCCCCAGCATTTT

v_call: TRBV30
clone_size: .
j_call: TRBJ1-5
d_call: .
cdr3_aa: CAWRGTLRNQPQHF
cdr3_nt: TGTGCCTGGAGGGGGACACTGAGGAATCAGCCCCAGCATTTT

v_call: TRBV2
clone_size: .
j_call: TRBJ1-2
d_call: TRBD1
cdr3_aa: CASSEAHGTGGLGGGYTF
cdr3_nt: TGTGCCAGCAGTGAAGCGCACGGGACAGGGGGCCTAGGGGGTGGCTACACCTTC

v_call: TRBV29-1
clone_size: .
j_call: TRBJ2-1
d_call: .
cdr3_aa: CSVPQGGHYNEQFF
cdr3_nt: TGCAGCGTTCCGCAGGGAGGCCACTACAATGAGCAGTTCTTC

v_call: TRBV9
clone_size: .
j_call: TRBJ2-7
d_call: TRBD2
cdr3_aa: CASSPGLAHYEQYF
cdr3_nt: TGTGCCAGCAGCCCCGGACTAGCCCACTACGAGCAGTACTTC

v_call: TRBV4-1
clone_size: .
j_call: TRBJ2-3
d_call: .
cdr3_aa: CASSLRRGDTDTQYF
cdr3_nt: TGCGCCAGCAGCCTTCGCAGGGGGGACACAGATACGCAGTATTTT

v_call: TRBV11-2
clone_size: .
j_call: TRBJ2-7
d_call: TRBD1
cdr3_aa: CASSRDRDYEQYF
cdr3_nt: TGTGCCAGCAGCCGGGACAGAGACTACGAGCAGTACTTC

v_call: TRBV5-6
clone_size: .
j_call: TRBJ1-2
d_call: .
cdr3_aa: CASSSRGRKYGYTF
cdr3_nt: TGTGCCAGCAGCTCGCGTGGCCGGAAATATGGCTACACCTTC

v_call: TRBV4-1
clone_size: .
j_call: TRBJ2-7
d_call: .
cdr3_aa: CASSPQAGAHEQYF
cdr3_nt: TGCGCCAGCAGCCCCCAGGCTGGGGCCCACGAGCAGTACTTC

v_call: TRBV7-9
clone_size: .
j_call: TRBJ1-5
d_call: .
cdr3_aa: CASSRGDGRNQPQHF
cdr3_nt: TGTGCCAGCAGCCGCGGGGACGGCCGGAATCAGCCCCAGCATTTT

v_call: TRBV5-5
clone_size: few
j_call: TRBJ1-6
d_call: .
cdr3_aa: CASSLLRGRNDSPLHF
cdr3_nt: TGTGCCAGCAGCTTGCTCCGTGGGCGGAATGATTCACCCCTCCACTTT

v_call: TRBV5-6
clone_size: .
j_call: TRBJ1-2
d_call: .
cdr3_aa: CASSPTTWGGYTF
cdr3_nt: TGTGCCAGCAGCCCAACTACTTGGGGAGGCTACACCTTC

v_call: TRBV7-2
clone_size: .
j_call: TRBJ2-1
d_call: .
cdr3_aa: CASSLARGTLNEQFF
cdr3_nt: TGTGCCAGCAGCTTAGCAAGGGGGACGCTCAATGAGCAGTTCTTC

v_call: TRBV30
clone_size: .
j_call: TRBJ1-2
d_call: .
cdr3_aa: CAWRSGASYGYTF
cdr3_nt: TGTGCCTGGAGGTCTGGGGCATCCTATGGCTACACCTTC

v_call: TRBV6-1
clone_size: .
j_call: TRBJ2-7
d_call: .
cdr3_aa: CASSEAGGPGFSSYEQYF
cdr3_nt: TGTGCCAGCAGTGAAGCCGGGGGCCCGGGCTTCAGCTCCTACGAGCAGTACTTC

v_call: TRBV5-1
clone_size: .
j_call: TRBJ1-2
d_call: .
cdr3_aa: CASSSTGRSGGYTF
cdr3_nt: TGCGCCAGCAGCTCGACAGGACGCTCCGGGGGCTACACCTTC

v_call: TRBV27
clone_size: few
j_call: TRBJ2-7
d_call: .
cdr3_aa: CASSLQLASSYEQYF
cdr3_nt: TGTGCCAGCAGTCTACAGCTAGCGAGCTCCTACGAGCAGTACTTC

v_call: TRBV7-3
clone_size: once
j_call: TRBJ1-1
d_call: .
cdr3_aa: CASSSDGLLAFF
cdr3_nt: TGTGCCAGCAGCTCGGACGGTCTTTTAGCTTTCTTT

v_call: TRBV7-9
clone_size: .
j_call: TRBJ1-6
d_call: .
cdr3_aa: CAIQLGGSPLHF
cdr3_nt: TGTGCCATCCAGCTCGGGGGTTCACCCCTCCACTTT

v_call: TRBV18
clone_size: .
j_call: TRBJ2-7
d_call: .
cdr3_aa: CASSPTGHSYEQYF
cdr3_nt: TGTGCCAGCTCACCGACGGGACACTCCTACGAGCAGTACTTC

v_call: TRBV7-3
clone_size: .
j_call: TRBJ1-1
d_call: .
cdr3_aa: CASSFSGATEAFF
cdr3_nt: TGTGCCAGCAGCTTCTCGGGGGCCACTGAAGCTTTCTTT

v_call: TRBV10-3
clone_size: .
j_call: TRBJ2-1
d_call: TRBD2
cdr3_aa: CASGLAGGEQFF
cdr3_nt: TGTGCCTCCGGACTAGCGGGCGGGGAGCAGTTCTTC

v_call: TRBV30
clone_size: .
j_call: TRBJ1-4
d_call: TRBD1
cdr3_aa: CAWSVGDSPRGEKLFF
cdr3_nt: TGTGCCTGGAGCGTTGGGGACAGCCCTCGGGGTGAAAAACTGTTTTTT

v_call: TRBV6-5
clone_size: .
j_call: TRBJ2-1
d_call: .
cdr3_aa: CASREPAYNEQFF
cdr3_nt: TGTGCCAGCAGGGAGCCAGCCTACAATGAGCAGTTCTTC

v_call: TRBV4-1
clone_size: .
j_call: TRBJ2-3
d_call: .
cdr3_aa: CASSQEVARDTDTQYF
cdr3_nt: TGCGCCAGCAGCCAAGAGGTTGCTCGGGACACAGATACGCAGTATTTT

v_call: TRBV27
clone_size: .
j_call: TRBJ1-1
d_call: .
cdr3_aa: CASSLSGQKKAFF
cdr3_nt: TGTGCCAGCAGTTTATCCGGACAGAAAAAAGCTTTCTTT

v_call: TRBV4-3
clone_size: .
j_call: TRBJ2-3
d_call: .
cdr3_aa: CASSQDSQGGADTQYF
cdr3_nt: TGCGCCAGCAGCCAAGATTCGCAGGGTGGCGCAGATACGCAGTATTTT

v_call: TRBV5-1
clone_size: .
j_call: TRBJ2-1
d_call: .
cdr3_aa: CASSLARSSYNEQFF
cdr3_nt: TGCGCCAGCAGCTTGGCAAGGAGCTCCTACAATGAGCAGTTCTTC

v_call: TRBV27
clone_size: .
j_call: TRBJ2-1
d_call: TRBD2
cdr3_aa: CASSFGEGLAIYNEQFF
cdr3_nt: TGTGCCAGCAGTTTTGGCGAGGGACTAGCGATTTACAATGAGCAGTTCTTC

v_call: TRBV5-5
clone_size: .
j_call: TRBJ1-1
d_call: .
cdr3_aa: CASSFRGRTEAFF
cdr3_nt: TGTGCCAGCAGCTTTAGGGGGAGGACTGAAGCTTTCTTT

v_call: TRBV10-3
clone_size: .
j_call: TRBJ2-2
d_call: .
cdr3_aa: CAIRSRDSKGPGGELFF
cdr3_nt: TGTGCCATCAGGTCCCGGGACTCAAAGGGGCCCGGCGGGGAGCTGTTTTTT

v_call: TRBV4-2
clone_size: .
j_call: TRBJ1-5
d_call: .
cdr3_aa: CASSQEVRGGAQPQHF
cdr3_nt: TGTGCCAGCAGCCAAGAGGTCAGAGGGGGTGCTCAGCCCCAGCATTTT

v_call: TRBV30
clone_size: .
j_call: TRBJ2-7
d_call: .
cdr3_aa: CAWSRDPTAGEQYF
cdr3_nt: TGTGCCTGGAGTCGCGATCCGACGGCGGGGGAGCAGTACTTC

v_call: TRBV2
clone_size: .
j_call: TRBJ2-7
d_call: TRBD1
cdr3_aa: CASIVDRASSYEQYF
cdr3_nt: TGTGCCAGCATTGTGGACAGGGCTAGCTCCTACGAGCAGTACTTC

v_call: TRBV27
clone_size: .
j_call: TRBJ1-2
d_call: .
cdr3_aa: CASSLSSGFGYTF
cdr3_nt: TGTGCCAGCAGTTTATCAAGCGGGTTTGGCTACACCTTC